This TCR beta chain was recovered during a study of identical twins (dated by TCRdb to between 2015 and 2016). In terms of the full investigation: The study deep-sequenced TCR alpha and beta repertoires from monozygotic twins, unrelated adults of various ages and cord blood to test whether fetal clonotypes persist. Replicate twin experiments were performed at different times using different library preparation protocols to rule out contamination.

Overall study results and their limits: In monozygotic twins, out-of-frame TCR alpha sharing was systematically underestimated by recombination models, although the models agreed with sharing between unrelated individuals. Zero-insertion analyses could be partly confounded by invariant T cells such as MAIT and iNKT, although diverse VJ usage argued against such confounding for most clonotypes. Because the same donors could not be followed over many years, the conclusions depended on cross-sectional statistical analysis. In beta out-of-frame sequences, excess twin sharing was weaker, because having fewer shared sequences lowered the signal-to-noise ratio. Abundant cord blood beta clonotypes had fewer insertions, young adult naive repertoires showed a similar but weaker trend, and memory repertoires showed no such trend. Compared with coincidental sharing between unrelated individuals, out-of-frame TCR alpha sequences shared between twins had an excess of sequences with low generation probability.

A remark on this clonotype: It has no known antigen specificity. No base qualities exist here, and no much larger clone lies one base off it.

The library was produced with 5' RACE. Sequenced on an Illumina HiSeq 2000. Template switching added a universal primer binding site, and the final cDNA carried a unique molecular identifier that allowed TCR cDNA molecules to be counted accurately. Specific primers in the conserved constant-segment region were used to synthesize first-strand cDNA for the TCR alpha and beta chains. To control for contamination, every cDNA library carried two barcodes: a SMART-Mk sample barcode plus Illumina barcodes. TruSeq adapter sequences, together with Illumina sample barcodes, were added in two successive PCR steps. The Illumina HiSeq platform was used with custom primers to sequence TCR alpha and beta cDNA libraries. Regarding the original processing steps: Unique molecular identifiers were extracted from raw reads with MiGEC, and CDR3 positions were determined with MiXCR. For each individual, recombination models were inferred using an EM algorithm with the repgenHMM and IGoR tools. Shared clonotypes were analyzed with the tcR package in R, and sharing was normalized by the product of cloneset sizes. To study raw recombination without the effects of thymic and clonal selection, out-of-frame nonproductive sequences were analyzed. The public sequencing data were trimmed at Q25 with fastp and processed into clonotypes with MiXCR by TCRdb, which kept only in-frame beta chains. Identical CDR3 proteins give one entry, which carries the most common genes and DNA. Clone size and V and J calls follow TCRdb, not the original study. Across this sample there are 200,000 to 300,000 distinct CDR3 sequences, with more than 9% seen only once. Over 8% of the sample rests with the top ten.

All donors were healthy Caucasians. Miltenyi CD45RO+ enrichment and human naive T-cell isolation kits were used to isolate memory (CD45RO+) and naive T cells from PBMC. Cut back by 7 bases and 2 bases, the V and J ends lie 13 bases apart. The CDR3 runs 14 residues from the cysteine to the phenylalanine. The kept DNA is CDR3 alone, 42 bases in frame from the first base. The sequence was obtained from a man aged 45-60 years in good health. This receptor chain uses TRBV12-3 or TRBV12-4 and TRBJ2-3; the D segment could be TRBD1, given 6 matching bases. Sequencing used memory T cells sorted from blood. The sample's cell subset or site label, decoded: CD45RO+ enriched T cells. Read as DNA, the sequence is TGTGCCAGCAACAAGGACAGCTACACAGATACGCAGTATTTT. Its protein is CASNKDSYTDTQYF.